These T cell receptor beta chains were read from a single sample in a study of blood T cells in healthy people across ages. TCRdb re-called the 5' RACE reads through MiXCR, storing one row per CDR3 protein. Here the sample spans 700,000 to 850,000 distinct CDR3 sequences, approximately 35% being singletons. Material: blood. These receptor sequences come from a man younger than 30 in good health. The CDR3 runs from the conserved cysteine through the conserved F or W. The D gene is left open where the match is weak.

>TRBV7-9|TRBJ2-1|TRBD2
CASSGTSGANNEQFF
>TRBV20-1|TRBJ2-1|-
CSARDGGGVNEQFF
>TRBV4-1|TRBJ2-6|TRBD1
CASSYGQGASGANVLIF
>TRBV2|TRBJ2-5|TRBD2
CASSERGGETQYF
>TRBV27|TRBJ1-1|-
CASSSTGWVTEAFF
>TRBV7-9|TRBJ1-2|-
CASSPSGLSYGYTF
>TRBV12-3/TRBV12-4|TRBJ2-7|-
CASSPYLDRVYEQYF
>TRBV15|TRBJ2-1|-
CATSREGSSYNEQFF
>TRBV28|TRBJ2-2|-
CASSWDPLTGELFF
>TRBV15|TRBJ2-7|-
CATSRDPGGLVYEQYF
>TRBV6-5|TRBJ1-2|-
CASTERRTNYGYTF
>TRBV20-1|TRBJ2-3|TRBD2
CSARDAGGPDTQYF
>TRBV20-1|TRBJ2-6|-
CSARLQDRHSGANVLTF
>TRBV20-1|TRBJ2-3|TRBD2
CSARTSGGNTQYF
>TRBV5-1|TRBJ2-3|TRBD2
CASSSFSASGSTDTQYF
>TRBV12-3/TRBV12-4|TRBJ1-1|-
CASSSSSRTLFEAFF
>TRBV2|TRBJ1-1|TRBD1
CASSAPKRTGEVEAFF
>TRBV27|TRBJ2-3|TRBD2
CASSFGLAGPPGDTQYF